This T cell receptor beta chain appears in the sequencing data of a study of OX40 agonist ivuxolimab in advanced cancers. V gave up 3 bases and J gave up 8 bases, with 11 bases separating them. The CDR3 spans 13 residues. Germline V lookup: CDR1 SGHTS, CDR2 YDEGEE. The repertoire was sequenced with immunoSEQ multiplex PCR; TCRdb's copy has only in-frame clones and lacks some. The sample carries 100,000 to 120,000 clones, about 91% recorded once. The J gene is TRBJ1-4, the V gene TRBV5-8; the D is unclear. This TCR came from an adult with an advanced solid tumor such as melanoma, head and neck, liver or kidney cancer. The specimen was CD4+ or CD8+ T cells sorted from blood, collected in a trial of the OX40 agonist ivuxolimab. DNA for the CDR3: TGTGCCAGCAGCTGGAAACCGGGAGAAAAACTGTTTTTT. Translation: CASSWKPGEKLFF.